Listed below are T cell receptor beta chains from one sample, sequenced in a study of OX40 agonist ivuxolimab in advanced cancers. Sequencing was performed with immunoSEQ multiplex PCR; in TCRdb, only in-frame clones are kept and a portion is missing. The sample has around 70,000 clones, less than 90% seen once; the top ten hold around 2.5%. The sequenced sample was CD4+ or CD8+ T cells sorted from blood, obtained in a trial of the OX40 agonist ivuxolimab. These receptors came from an adult with an advanced solid tumor such as melanoma, head and neck, liver or kidney cancer. Both conserved end residues are part of each CDR3. D genes are given only for firm matches. Size tells how often a clone was seen (once, few, many) or the class of an expanded clone, and some rows leave it out.

clone_size: -; d_call: TRBD1; v_call: TRBV6-4; j_call: TRBJ2-1; cdr3_aa: CASSDSMGQGRDEQFF; cdr3_nt: TGTGCCAGCAGTGACTCCATGGGACAGGGAAGGGATGAGCAGTTCTTC
clone_size: -; d_call: -; v_call: TRBV7-2; j_call: TRBJ2-7; cdr3_aa: CASSLRYTYEQYF; cdr3_nt: TGTGCCAGCAGCTTGAGGTACACCTACGAGCAGTACTTC
clone_size: -; d_call: TRBD1; v_call: TRBV6-1; j_call: TRBJ1-2; cdr3_aa: CASSLQGASNYGYTF; cdr3_nt: TGTGCCAGCAGTTTACAGGGGGCATCAAACTATGGCTACACCTTC
clone_size: -; d_call: TRBD2; v_call: TRBV4-3; j_call: TRBJ2-5; cdr3_aa: CASSQSGTSGRGETQYF; cdr3_nt: TGCGCCAGCAGCCAAAGTGGGACTAGCGGGAGAGGGGAGACCCAGTACTTC
clone_size: -; d_call: TRBD1; v_call: TRBV19; j_call: TRBJ2-4; cdr3_aa: CASSIVTEDRRGNIQYF; cdr3_nt: TGTGCCAGTAGTATAGTTACCGAGGACAGGCGAGGGAACATTCAGTACTTC
clone_size: -; d_call: TRBD2; v_call: TRBV27; j_call: TRBJ2-1; cdr3_aa: CASTSLAGGPLNEQFF; cdr3_nt: TGTGCCAGCACCTCTTTAGCGGGAGGGCCTCTGAATGAGCAGTTCTTC
clone_size: -; d_call: TRBD2; v_call: TRBV10-1; j_call: TRBJ2-2; cdr3_aa: CASSGLAPGELFF; cdr3_nt: TGCGCCAGCAGCGGACTAGCGCCCGGGGAGCTGTTTTTT
clone_size: -; d_call: -; v_call: TRBV29-1; j_call: TRBJ2-1; cdr3_aa: CSVEGVAPNEQFF; cdr3_nt: TGCAGCGTTGAGGGGGTAGCGCCCAATGAGCAGTTCTTC
clone_size: -; d_call: TRBD1; v_call: TRBV5-4; j_call: TRBJ2-7; cdr3_aa: CASSQTGGYEQYF; cdr3_nt: TGCGCCAGCAGCCAAACAGGGGGCTACGAGCAGTACTTC
clone_size: medium-sized; d_call: -; v_call: TRBV27; j_call: TRBJ2-2; cdr3_aa: CASSATGRNTGELFF; cdr3_nt: TGTGCCAGCAGTGCGACAGGAAGAAACACCGGGGAGCTGTTTTTT
clone_size: -; d_call: -; v_call: TRBV10-2; j_call: TRBJ2-3; cdr3_aa: CASSVNTDTQYF; cdr3_nt: TGCGCCAGCAGTGTTAACACAGATACGCAGTATTTT
clone_size: -; d_call: -; v_call: TRBV6-1; j_call: TRBJ2-1; cdr3_aa: CASRAIEGSYNEQFF; cdr3_nt: TGTGCCAGCAGGGCAATTGAGGGCTCCTACAATGAGCAGTTCTTC
clone_size: -; d_call: -; v_call: TRBV7-9; j_call: TRBJ1-1; cdr3_aa: CASSREAGKAFF; cdr3_nt: TGTGCCAGCAGCCGGGAGGCGGGTAAAGCTTTCTTT
clone_size: -; d_call: TRBD2; v_call: TRBV2; j_call: TRBJ2-1; cdr3_aa: CASSQIGTSHYNEQFF; cdr3_nt: TGTGCCAGCAGTCAAATTGGGACTAGCCACTACAATGAGCAGTTCTTC
clone_size: -; d_call: -; v_call: TRBV5-1; j_call: TRBJ2-7; cdr3_aa: CASSPTILEGGEQYF; cdr3_nt: TGCGCCAGCAGCCCCACAATATTAGAGGGTGGCGAGCAGTACTTC
clone_size: -; d_call: -; v_call: TRBV28; j_call: TRBJ1-5; cdr3_aa: CASSSQFSGQPQHF; cdr3_nt: TGTGCCAGCAGTTCGCAATTTAGTGGTCAGCCCCAGCATTTT
clone_size: -; d_call: -; v_call: TRBV19; j_call: TRBJ2-7; cdr3_aa: CASSIGRGNYEQYF; cdr3_nt: TGTGCCAGTAGTATTGGTCGGGGAAACTACGAGCAGTACTTC
clone_size: -; d_call: -; v_call: TRBV7-2; j_call: TRBJ1-2; cdr3_aa: CASSRDSSYGYTF; cdr3_nt: TGTGCCAGCAGCCGAGACAGTTCCTATGGCTACACCTTC
clone_size: -; d_call: TRBD1; v_call: TRBV5-1; j_call: TRBJ2-7; cdr3_aa: CASRSGTGTYEQYF; cdr3_nt: TGCGCCAGCCGTTCCGGGACAGGGACTTACGAGCAGTACTTC
clone_size: -; d_call: TRBD1; v_call: TRBV6-1; j_call: TRBJ2-2; cdr3_aa: CASSSGTGIGELFF; cdr3_nt: TGTGCCAGCAGTTCCGGGACAGGGATCGGGGAGCTGTTTTTT
clone_size: -; d_call: -; v_call: TRBV7-2; j_call: TRBJ1-5; cdr3_aa: CASSLGRSNQPQHF; cdr3_nt: TGTGCCAGCAGCTTAGGGAGGAGCAATCAGCCCCAGCATTTT
clone_size: -; d_call: -; v_call: TRBV2; j_call: TRBJ2-7; cdr3_aa: CASSVSGDLGYEQYF; cdr3_nt: TGTGCCAGCAGTGTCTCAGGGGACCTGGGATACGAGCAGTACTTC
clone_size: -; d_call: TRBD1; v_call: TRBV5-1; j_call: TRBJ2-7; cdr3_aa: CASSSGTGVYEQYF; cdr3_nt: TGCGCCAGCAGCTCAGGGACAGGGGTCTACGAGCAGTACTTC